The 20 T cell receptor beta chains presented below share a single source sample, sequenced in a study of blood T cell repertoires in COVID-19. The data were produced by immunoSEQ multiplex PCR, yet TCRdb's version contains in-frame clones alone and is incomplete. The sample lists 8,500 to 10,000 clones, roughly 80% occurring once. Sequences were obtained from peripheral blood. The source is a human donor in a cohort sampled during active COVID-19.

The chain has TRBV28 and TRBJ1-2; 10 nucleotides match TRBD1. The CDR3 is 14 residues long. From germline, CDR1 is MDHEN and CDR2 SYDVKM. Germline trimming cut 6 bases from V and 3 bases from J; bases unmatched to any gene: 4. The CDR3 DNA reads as TGTGCCAGCAGGGGACAGGGGAAAGACTATGGCTACACCTTC. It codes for CASRGQGKDYGYTF.

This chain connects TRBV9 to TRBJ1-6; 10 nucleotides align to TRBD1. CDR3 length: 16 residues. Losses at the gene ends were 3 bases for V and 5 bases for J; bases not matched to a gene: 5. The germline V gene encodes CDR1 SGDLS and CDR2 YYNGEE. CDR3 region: CASSGDRGANNSPLHF. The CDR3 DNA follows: TGTGCCAGCAGCGGGGACAGGGGAGCGAATAATTCACCCCTCCACTTT.

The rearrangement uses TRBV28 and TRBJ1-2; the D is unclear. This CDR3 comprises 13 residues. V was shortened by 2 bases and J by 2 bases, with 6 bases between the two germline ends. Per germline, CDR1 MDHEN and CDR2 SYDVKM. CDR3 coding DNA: TGTGCCAGCAGTTTAATTCCGAACTATGGCTACACCTTC. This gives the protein CASSLIPNYGYTF.

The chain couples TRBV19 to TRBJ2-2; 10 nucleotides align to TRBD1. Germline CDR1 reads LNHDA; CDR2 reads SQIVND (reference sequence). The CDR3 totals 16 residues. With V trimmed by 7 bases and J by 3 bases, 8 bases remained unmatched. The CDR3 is CASMSRGTGDTGELFF. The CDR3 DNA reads TGTGCCAGTATGAGCCGTGGGACAGGGGACACCGGGGAGCTGTTTTTT.

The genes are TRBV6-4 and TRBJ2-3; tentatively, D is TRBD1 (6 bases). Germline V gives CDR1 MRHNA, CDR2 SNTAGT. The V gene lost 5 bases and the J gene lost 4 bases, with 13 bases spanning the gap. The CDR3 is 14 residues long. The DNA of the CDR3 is TGTGCCAGCAGTACTCAACAGGGCGCAGATACGCAGTATTTT. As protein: CASSTQQGADTQYF.

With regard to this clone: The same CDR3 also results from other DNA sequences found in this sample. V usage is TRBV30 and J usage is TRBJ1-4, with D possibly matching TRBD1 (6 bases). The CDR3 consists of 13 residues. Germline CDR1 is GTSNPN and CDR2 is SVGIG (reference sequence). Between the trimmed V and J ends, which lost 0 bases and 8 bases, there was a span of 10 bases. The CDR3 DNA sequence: TGTGCCTGGAGTGTACGGGACAACGAAAAACTGTTTTTT. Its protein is CAWSVRDNEKLFF.

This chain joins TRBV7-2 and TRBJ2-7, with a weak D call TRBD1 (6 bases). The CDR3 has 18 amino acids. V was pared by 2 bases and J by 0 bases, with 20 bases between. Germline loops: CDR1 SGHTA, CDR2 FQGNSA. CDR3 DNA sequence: TGTGCCAGCAGCTTACCTATATCGACAGGCGATAGCTCCTACGAGCAGTACTTC. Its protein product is CASSLPISTGDSSYEQYF. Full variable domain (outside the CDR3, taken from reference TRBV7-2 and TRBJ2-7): GAGVSQSPSNKVTEKGKDVELRCDPISGHTALYWYRQSLGQGLEFLIYFQGNSAPDKSGLPSDRFSAERTGGSVSTLTIQRTQQEDSAVYLCASSLPISTGDSSYEQYFGPGTRLTVT.

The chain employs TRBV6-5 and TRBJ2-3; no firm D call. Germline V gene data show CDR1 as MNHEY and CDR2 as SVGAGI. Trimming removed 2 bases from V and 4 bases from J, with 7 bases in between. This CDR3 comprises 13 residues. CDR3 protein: CASSYRVSDTQYF. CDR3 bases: TGTGCCAGCAGTTACCGCGTTTCAGATACGCAGTATTTT.

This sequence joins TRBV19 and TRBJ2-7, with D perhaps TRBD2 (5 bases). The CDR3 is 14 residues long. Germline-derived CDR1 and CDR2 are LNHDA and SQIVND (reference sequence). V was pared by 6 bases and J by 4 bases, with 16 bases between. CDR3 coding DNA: TGTGCCAGTAGCCCCCGGGGAAGCGGTTACGAGCAGTACTTC. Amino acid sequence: CASSPRGSGYEQYF.

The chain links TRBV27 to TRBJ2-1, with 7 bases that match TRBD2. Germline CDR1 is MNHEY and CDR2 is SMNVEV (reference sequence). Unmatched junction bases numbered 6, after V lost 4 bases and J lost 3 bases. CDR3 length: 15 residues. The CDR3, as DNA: TGTGCCAGCAGTTCTCAAAGCGGGGTCTACAATGAGCAGTTCTTC. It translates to CASSSQSGVYNEQFF.

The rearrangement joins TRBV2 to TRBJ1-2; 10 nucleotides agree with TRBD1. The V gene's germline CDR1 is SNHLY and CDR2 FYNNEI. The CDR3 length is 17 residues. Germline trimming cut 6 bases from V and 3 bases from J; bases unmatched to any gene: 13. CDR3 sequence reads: CASSISGTGAPDYGYTF. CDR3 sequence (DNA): TGTGCCAGCAGCATATCCGGGACAGGGGCGCCGGACTATGGCTACACCTTC.

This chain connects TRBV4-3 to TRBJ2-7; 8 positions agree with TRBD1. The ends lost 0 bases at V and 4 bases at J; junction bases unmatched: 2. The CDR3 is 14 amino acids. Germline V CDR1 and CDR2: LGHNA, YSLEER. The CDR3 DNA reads TGCGCCAGCAGCCAAGAAGGACAGGGATACGAGCAGTACTTC. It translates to CASSQEGQGYEQYF.

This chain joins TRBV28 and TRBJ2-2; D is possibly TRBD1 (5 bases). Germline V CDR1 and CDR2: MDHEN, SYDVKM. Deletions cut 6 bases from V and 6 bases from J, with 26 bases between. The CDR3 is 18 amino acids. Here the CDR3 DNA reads TGTGCCAGCAGCCCTCAGAAACTCGGCAGGGTGAGGCCCGGGGAGCTGTTTTTT. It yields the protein CASSPQKLGRVRPGELFF.

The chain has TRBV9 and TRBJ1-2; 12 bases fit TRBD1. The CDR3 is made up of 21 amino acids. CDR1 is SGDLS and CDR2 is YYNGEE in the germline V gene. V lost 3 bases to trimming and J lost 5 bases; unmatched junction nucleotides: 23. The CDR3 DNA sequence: TGTGCCAGCAGCGCCGGGACAGGGGGCATCGTAGGGATTCTAGGGGATTATGGCTACACCTTC. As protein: CASSAGTGGIVGILGDYGYTF.

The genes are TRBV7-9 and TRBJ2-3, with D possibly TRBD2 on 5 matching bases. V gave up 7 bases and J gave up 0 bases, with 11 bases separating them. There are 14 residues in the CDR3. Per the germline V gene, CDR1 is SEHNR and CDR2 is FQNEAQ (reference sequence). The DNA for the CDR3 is TGTGCCAGCACTCACGAGGGTAGCACAGATACGCAGTATTTT. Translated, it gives CASTHEGSTDTQYF.

The CDR3 DNA sequence: TGTGCCAGCAGCTTAGGCGGGACAGGAGATAACTATGGCTACACCTTC. Amino acid sequence: CASSLGGTGDNYGYTF. The chain couples TRBV13 to TRBJ1-2; TRBD1 matches at 8 bases. The CDR3 runs 16 residues. V shed 0 bases, J shed 1 base, and the junction held 4 bases outside the gene matches. Germline values: CDR1 PRHDT, CDR2 FYEKMQ (reference sequence).

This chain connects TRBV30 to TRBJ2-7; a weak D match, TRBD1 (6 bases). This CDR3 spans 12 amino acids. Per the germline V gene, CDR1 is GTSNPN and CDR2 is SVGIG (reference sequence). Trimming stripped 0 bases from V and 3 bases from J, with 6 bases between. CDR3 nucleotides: TGTGCCTGGAGTGTAGGGGGCTACGAGCAGTACTTC. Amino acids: CAWSVGGYEQYF.

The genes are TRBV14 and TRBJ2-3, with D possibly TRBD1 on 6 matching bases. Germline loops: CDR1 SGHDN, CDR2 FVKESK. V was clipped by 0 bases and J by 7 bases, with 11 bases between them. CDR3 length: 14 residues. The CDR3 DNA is TGTGCCAGCAGCCAAGAATTGGGGGCAAATACGCAGTATTTT. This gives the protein CASSQELGANTQYF.

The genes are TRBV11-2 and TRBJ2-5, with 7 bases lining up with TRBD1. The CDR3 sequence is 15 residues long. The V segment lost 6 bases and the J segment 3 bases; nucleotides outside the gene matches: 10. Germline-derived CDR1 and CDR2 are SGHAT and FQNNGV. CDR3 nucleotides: TGTGCCAGCAGGCCACTCACAGGGGCGAAAGAGACCCAGTACTTC. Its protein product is CASRPLTGAKETQYF.

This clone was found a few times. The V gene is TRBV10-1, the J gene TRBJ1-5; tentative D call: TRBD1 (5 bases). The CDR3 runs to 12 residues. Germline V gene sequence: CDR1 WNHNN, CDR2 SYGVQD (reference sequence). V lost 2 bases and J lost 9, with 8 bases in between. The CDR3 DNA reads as TGCGCCAGCAGTGAGAACCAGGGGCCCCAGCATTTT. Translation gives CASSENQGPQHF.